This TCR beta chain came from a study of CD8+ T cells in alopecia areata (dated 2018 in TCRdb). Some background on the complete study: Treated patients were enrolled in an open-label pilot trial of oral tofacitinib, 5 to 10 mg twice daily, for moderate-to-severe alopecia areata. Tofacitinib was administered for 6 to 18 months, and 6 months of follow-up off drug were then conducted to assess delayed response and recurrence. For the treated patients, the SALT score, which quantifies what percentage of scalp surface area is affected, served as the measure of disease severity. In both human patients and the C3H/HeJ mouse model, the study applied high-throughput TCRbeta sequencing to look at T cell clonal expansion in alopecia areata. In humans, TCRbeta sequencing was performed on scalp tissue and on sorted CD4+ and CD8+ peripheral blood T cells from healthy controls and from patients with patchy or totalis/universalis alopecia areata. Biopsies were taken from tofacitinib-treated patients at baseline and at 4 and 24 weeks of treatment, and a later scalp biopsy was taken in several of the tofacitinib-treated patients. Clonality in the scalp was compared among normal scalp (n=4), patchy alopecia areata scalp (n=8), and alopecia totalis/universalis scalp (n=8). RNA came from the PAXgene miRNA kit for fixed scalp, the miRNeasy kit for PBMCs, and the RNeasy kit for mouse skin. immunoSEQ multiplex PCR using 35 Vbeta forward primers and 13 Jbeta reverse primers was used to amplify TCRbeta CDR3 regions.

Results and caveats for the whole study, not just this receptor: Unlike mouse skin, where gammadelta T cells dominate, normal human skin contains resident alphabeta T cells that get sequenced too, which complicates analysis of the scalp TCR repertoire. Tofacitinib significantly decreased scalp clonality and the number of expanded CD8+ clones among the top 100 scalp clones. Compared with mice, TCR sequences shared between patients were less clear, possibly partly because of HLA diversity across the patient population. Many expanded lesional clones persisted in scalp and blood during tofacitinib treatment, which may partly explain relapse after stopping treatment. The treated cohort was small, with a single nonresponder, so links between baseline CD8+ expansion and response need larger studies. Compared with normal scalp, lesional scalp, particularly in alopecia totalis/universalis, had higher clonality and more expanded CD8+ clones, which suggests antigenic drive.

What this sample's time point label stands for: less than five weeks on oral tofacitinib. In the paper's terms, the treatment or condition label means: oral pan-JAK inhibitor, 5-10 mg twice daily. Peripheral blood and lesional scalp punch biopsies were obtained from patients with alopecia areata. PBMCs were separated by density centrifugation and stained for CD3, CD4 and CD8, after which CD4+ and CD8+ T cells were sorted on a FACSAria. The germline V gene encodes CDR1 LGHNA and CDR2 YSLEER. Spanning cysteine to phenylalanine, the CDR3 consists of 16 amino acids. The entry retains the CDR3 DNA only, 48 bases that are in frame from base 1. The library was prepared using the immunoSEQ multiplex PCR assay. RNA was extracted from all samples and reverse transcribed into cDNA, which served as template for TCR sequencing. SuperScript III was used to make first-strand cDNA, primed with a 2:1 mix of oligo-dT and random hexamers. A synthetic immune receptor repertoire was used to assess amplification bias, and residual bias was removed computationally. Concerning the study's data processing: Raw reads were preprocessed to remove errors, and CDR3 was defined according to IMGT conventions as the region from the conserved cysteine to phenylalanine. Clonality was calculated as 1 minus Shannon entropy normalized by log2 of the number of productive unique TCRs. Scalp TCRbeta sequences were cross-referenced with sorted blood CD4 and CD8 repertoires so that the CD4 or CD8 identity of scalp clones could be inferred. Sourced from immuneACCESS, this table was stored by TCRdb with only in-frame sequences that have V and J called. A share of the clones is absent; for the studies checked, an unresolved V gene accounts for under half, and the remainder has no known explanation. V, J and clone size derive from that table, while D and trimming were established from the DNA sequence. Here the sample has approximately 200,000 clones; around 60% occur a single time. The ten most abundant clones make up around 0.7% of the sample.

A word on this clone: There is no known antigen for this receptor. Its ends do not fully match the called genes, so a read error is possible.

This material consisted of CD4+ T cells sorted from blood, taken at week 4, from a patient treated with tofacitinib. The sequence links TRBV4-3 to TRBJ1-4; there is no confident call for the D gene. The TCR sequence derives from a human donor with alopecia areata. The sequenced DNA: TGCGCCAGCAGCCAAGATTTTGGGTCGCTGCATGAGAAACTGTTTTTT. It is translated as CASSQDFGSLHEKLFF.